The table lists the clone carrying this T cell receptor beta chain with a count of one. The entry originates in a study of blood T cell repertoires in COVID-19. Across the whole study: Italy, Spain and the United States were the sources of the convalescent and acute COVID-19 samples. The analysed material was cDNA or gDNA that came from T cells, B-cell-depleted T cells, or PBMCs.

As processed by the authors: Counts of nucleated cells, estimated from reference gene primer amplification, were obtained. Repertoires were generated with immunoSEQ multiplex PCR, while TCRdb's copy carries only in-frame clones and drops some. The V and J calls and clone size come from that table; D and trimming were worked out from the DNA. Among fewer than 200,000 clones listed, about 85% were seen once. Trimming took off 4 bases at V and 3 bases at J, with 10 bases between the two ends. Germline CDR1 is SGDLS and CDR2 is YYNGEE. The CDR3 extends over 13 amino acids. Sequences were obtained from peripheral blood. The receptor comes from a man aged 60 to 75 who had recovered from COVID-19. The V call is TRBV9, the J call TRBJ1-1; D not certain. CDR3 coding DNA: TGTGCCAGCAGCCGACGGGAGGACACTGAAGCTTTCTTT. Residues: CASSRREDTEAFF.